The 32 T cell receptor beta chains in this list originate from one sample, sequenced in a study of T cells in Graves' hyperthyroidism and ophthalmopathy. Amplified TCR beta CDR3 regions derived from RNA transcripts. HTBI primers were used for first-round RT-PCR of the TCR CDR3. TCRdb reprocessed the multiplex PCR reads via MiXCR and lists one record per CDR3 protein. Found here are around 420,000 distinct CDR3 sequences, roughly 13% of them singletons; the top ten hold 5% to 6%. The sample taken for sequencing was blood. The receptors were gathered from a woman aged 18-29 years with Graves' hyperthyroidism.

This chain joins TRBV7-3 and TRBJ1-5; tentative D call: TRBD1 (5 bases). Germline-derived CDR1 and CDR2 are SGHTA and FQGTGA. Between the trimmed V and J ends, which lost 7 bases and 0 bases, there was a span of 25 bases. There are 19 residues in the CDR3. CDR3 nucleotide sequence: TGTGCCAGCACCCCTTTGGCCCAGGGCGATATTAATAGCAATCAGCCCCAGCATTTT. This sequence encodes CASTPLAQGDINSNQPQHF.

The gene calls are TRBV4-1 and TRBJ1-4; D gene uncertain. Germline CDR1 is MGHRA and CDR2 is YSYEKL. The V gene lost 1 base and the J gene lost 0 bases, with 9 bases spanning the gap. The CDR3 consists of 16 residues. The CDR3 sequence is CASSQVSPATNEKLFF. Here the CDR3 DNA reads TGCGCCAGCAGCCAAGTCTCCCCAGCAACTAATGAAAAACTGTTTTTT.

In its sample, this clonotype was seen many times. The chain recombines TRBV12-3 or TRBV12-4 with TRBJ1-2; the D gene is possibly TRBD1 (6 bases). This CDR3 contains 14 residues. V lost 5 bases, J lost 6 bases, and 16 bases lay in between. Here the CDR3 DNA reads TGTGCCAGCAGTCTCAGGAGGGGGATACATGGCTACACCTTC. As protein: CASSLRRGIHGYTF.

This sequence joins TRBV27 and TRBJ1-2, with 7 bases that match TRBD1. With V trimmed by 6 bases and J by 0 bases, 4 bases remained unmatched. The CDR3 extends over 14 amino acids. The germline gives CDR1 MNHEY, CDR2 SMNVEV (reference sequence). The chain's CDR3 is CASRPGQSNYGYTF. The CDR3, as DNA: TGTGCCAGCAGGCCGGGACAGTCTAACTATGGCTACACCTTC.

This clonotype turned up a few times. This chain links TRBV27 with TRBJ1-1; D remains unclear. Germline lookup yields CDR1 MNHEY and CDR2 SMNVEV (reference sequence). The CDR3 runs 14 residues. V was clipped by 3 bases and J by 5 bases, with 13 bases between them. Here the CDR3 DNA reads TGTGCCAGCAGTTTCGGGGAGTACCCTACTGAAGCTTTCTTT. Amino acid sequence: CASSFGEYPTEAFF.

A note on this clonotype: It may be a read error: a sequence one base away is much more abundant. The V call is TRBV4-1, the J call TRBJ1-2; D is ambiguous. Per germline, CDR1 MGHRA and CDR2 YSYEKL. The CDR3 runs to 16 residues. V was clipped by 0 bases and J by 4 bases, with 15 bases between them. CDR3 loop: CASSQERGRNPYGYTF. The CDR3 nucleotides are TGCGCCAGCAGCCAAGAGCGTGGGAGAAACCCCTATGGCTACACCTTC.

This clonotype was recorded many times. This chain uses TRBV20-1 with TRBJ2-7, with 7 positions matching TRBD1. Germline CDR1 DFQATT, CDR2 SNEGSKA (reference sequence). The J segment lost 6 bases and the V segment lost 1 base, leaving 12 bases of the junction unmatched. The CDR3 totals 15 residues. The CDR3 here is CSARAPDRAGVEQYF. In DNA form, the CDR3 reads TGCAGTGCTAGAGCACCAGACAGGGCAGGGGTCGAGCAGTACTTC.

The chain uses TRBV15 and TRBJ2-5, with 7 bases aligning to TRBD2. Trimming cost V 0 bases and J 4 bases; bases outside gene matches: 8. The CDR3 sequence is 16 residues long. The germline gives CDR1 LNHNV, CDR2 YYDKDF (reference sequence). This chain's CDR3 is CATSRDQLANGETQYF. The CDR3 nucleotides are TGTGCCACCAGCAGAGATCAACTAGCGAACGGAGAGACCCAGTACTTC.

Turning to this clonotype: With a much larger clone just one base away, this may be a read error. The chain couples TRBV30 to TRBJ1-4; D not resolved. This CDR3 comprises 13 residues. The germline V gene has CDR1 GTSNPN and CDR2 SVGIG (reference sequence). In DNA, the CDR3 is TGTGCCTCGAGTACCCGGCCGAATGAAAAACTGTTTTTT. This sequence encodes CASSTRPNEKLFF.

Written as DNA, the CDR3 is TGTGCCAGCAGACCACCCTTGGGTGGCTACACCTTC. Its protein is CASRPPLGGYTF. The chain has TRBV27 and TRBJ1-2; no reliable D call. Trimming took off 6 bases at V and 7 bases at J, with 12 bases between the two ends. The germline V gene encodes CDR1 MNHEY and CDR2 SMNVEV (reference sequence). The CDR3 is 12 amino acids.

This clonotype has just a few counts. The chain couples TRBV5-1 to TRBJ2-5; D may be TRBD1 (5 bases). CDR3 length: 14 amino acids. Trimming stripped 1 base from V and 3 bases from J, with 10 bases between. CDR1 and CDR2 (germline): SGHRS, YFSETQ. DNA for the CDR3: TGCGCCAGCAGCTTGATCCCAGGGAAAGAGACCCAGTACTTC. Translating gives CASSLIPGKETQYF.

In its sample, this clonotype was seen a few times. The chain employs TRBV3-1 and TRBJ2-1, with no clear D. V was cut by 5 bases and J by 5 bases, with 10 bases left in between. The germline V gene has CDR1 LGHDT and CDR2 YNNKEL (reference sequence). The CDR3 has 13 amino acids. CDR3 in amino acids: CASSLVRDNEQFF. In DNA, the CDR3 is TGTGCCAGCAGCTTAGTTAGGGACAATGAGCAGTTCTTC.

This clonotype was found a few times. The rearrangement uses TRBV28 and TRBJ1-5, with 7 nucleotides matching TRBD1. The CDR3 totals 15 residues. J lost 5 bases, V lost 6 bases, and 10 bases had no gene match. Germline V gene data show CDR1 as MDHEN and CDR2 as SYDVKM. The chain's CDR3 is CASRTGTAGHQPQHF. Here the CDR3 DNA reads TGTGCCAGCAGAACCGGGACAGCGGGACATCAGCCCCAGCATTTT.

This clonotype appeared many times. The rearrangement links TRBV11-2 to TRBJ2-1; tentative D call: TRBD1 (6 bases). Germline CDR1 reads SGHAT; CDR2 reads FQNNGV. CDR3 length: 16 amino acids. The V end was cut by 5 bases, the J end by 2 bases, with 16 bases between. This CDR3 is CASSPLDRIAYNEQFF. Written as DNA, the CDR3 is TGTGCCAGCAGCCCACTGGACAGAATCGCCTACAATGAGCAGTTCTTC. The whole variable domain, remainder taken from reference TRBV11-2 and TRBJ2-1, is EAGVAQSPRYKIIEKRQSVAFWCNPISGHATLYWYQQILGQGPKLLIQFQNNGVVDDSQLPKDRFSAERLKGVDSTLKIQPAKLEDSAVYLCASSPLDRIAYNEQFFGPGTRLTVL.

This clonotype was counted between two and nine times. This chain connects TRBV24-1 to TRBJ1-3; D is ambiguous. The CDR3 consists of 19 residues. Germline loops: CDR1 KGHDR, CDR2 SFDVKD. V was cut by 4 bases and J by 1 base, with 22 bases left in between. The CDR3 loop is CATSDSTIELEISGNTIYF. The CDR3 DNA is TGTGCCACCAGTGACTCAACCATAGAGTTGGAGATTTCTGGAAACACCATATATTTT.

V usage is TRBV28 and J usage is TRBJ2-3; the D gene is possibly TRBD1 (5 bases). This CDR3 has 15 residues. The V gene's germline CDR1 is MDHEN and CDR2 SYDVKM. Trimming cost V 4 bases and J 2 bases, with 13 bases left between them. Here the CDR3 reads CASSSDSYYTDTQYF. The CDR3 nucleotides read TGTGCCAGCAGTTCCGACAGTTATTACACAGATACGCAGTATTTT.

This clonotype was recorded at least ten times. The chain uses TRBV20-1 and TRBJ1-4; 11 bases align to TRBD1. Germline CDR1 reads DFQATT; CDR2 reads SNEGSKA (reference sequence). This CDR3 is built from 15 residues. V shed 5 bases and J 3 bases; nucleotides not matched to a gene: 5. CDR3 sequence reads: CSAQGQGAPNEKLFF. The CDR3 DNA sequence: TGCAGTGCTCAAGGACAGGGGGCCCCTAATGAAAAACTGTTTTTT.

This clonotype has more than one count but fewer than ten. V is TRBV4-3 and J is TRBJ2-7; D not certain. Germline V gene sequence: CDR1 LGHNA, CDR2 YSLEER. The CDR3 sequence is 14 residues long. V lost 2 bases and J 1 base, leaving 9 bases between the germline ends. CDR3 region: CASSQLGFSYEQYF. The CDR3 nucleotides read TGCGCCAGCAGCCAACTGGGGTTTTCCTACGAGCAGTACTTC.

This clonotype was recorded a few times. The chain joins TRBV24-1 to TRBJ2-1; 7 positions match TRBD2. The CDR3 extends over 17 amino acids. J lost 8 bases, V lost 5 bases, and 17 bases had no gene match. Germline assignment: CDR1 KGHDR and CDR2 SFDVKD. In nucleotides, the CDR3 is TGTGCCACCAGTGCCCAACGAGTGGGAGGGCCGATGGATGAGCAGTTCTTC. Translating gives CATSAQRVGGPMDEQFF.

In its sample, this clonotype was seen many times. CDR3 bases: TGTGCCAGCAGCTTAGGATCCGGCCCTGGTTGGTACGAGCAGTACTTC. Protein sequence: CASSLGSGPGWYEQYF. The genes are TRBV7-9 and TRBJ2-7; no clear D. The CDR3 is 16 residues long. Trimming removed 1 base at V and 4 bases at J, with 17 bases between. The germline gives CDR1 SEHNR, CDR2 FQNEAQ (reference sequence).

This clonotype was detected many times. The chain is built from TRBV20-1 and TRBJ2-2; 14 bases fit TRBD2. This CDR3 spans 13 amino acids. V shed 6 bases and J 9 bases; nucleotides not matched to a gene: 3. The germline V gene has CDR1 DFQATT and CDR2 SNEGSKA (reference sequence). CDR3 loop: CSAGTSGRRELFF. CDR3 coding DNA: TGCAGTGCGGGGACTAGCGGGAGAAGGGAGCTGTTTTTT.

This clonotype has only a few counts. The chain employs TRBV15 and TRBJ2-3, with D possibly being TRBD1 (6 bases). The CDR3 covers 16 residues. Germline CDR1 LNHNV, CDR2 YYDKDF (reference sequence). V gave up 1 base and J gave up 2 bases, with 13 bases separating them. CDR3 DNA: TGTGCCACCAGCAGAGTCGGGACACCTCCCACAGATACGCAGTATTTT. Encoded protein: CATSRVGTPPTDTQYF.

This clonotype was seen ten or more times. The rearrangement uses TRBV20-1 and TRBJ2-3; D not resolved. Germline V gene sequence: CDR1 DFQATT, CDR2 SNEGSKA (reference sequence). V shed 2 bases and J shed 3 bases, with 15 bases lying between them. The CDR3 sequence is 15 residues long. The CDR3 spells CSARLVASRTDTQYF. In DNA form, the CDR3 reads TGCAGTGCTAGATTGGTCGCTTCCAGGACAGATACGCAGTATTTT.

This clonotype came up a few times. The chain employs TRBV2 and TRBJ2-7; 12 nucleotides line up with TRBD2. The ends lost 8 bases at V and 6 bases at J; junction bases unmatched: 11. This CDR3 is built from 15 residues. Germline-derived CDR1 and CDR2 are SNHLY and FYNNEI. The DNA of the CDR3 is TGTGCCAGCTCCGGACTAGCGGGATTATCGAGCGAGCAGTACTTC. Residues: CASSGLAGLSSEQYF.

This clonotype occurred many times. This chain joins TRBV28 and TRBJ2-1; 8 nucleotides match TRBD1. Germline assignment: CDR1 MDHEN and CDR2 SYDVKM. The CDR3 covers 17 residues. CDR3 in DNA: TGTGCAGCAGGGGGCGGCGTGGGGACCCAGGCGGACAATGAGCAGTTCTTC. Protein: CAAGGGVGTQADNEQFF. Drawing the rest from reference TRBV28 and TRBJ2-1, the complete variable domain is DVKVTQSSRYLVKRTGEKVFLECVQDMDHENMFWYRQDPGLGLRLIYFSYDVKMKEKGDIPEGYSVSREKKERFSLILESASTNQTSMYLCAAGGGVGTQADNEQFFGPGTRLTVL.

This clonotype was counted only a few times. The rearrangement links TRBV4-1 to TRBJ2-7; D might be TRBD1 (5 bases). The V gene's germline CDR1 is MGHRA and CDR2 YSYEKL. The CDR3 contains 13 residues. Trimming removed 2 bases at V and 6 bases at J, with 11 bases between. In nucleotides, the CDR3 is TGCGCCAGCAGCCAATATCAGGGTGGCGAGCAGTACTTC. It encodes CASSQYQGGEQYF.

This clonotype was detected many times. Here the CDR3 DNA reads TGTGCCAGCAGTTACTCTTGGGACAGGGGCAGTTTCCTGACTTTC. As protein: CASSYSWDRGSFLTF. The rearrangement joins TRBV6-5 to TRBJ2-6; 10 nucleotides agree with TRBD1. V gave up 0 bases and J gave up 14 bases; unmatched junction bases: 7. Germline V gene lookup returns CDR1 MNHEY and CDR2 SVGAGI. This CDR3 region has 15 residues.

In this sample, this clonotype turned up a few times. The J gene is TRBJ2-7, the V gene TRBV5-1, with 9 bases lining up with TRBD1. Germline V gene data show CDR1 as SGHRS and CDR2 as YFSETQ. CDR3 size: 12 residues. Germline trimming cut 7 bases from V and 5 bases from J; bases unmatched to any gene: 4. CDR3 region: CASRTGADEQYF. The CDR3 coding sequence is TGCGCCAGCCGGACAGGGGCGGACGAGCAGTACTTC.

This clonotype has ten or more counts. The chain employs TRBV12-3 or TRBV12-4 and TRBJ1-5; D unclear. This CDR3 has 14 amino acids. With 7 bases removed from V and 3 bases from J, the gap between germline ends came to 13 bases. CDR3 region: CASKKDMLNQPQHF. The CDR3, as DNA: TGTGCCAGCAAAAAAGACATGCTCAATCAGCCCCAGCATTTT.

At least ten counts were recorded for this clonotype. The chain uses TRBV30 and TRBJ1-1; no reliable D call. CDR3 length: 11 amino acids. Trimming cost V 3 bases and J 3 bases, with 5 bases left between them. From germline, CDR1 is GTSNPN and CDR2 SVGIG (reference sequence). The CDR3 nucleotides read TGTGCCTGGAGCGGGGACACTGAAGCTTTCTTT. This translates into CAWSGDTEAFF.

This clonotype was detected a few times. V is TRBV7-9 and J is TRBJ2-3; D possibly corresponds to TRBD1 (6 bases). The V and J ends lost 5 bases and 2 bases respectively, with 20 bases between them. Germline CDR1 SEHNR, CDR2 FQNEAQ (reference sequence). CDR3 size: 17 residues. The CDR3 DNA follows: TGTGCCAGCAGCGAGGAGGTTCAGGGGAGTATCACAGATACGCAGTATTTT. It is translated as CASSEEVQGSITDTQYF.

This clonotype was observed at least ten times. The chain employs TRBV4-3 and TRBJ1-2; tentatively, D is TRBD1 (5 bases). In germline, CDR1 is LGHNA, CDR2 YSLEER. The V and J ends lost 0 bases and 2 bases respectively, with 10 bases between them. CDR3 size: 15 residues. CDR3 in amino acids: CASSQDSGTNYGYTF. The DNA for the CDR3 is TGCGCCAGCAGCCAAGACTCCGGGACCAACTATGGCTACACCTTC.